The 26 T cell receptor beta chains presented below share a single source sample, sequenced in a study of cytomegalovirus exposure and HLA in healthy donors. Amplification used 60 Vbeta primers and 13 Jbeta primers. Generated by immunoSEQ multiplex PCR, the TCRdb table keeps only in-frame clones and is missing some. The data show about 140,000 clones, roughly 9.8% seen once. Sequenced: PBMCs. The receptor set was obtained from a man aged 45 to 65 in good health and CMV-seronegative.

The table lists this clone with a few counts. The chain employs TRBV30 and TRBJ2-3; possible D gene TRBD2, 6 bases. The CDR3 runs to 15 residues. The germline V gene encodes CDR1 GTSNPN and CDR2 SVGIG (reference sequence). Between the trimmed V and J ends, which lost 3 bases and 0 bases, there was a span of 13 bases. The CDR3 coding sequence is TGTGCCTGGAGGGGACTCATTCTTAGCACAGATACGCAGTATTTT. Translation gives CAWRGLILSTDTQYF.

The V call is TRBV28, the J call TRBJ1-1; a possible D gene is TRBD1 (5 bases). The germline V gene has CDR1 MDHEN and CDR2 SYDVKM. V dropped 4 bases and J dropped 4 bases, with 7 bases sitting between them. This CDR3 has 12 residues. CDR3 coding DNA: TGTGCCAGCAGTTACGGGGGCACTGAAGCTTTCTTT. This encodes CASSYGGTEAFF.

CDR3 in amino acids: CASALRSQETQYF. The CDR3 DNA reads TGTGCCTCCGCCTTGAGGAGCCAAGAGACCCAGTACTTC. This chain uses TRBV10-3 with TRBJ2-5; D is ambiguous. CDR1 and CDR2 (germline): ENHRY, SYGVKD. Trimming left V 11 bases short and J 1 base short, with 14 bases between. The CDR3 runs to 13 residues.

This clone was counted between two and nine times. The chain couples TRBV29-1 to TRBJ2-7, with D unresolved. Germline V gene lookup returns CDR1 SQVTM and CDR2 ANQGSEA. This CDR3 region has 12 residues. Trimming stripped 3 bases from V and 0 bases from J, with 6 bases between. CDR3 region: CSVEASSYEQYF. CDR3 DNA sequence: TGCAGCGTTGAGGCCAGCTCCTACGAGCAGTACTTC.

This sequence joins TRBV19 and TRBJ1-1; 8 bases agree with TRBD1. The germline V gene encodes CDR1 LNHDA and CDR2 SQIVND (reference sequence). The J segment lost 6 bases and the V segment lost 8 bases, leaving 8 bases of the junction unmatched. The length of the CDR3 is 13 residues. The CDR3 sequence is CASRRGQGSEAFF. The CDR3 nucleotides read TGTGCCAGTCGGCGTGGACAGGGATCTGAAGCTTTCTTT.

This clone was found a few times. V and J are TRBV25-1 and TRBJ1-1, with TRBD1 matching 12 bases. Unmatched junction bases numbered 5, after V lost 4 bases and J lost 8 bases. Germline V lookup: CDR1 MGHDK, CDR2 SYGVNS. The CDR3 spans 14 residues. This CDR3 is CASSVGQGAWEAFF. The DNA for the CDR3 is TGTGCCAGCAGTGTGGGACAGGGGGCTTGGGAAGCTTTCTTT. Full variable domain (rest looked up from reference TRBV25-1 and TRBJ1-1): EADIYQTPRYLVIGTGKKITLECSQTMGHDKMYWYQQDPGMELHLIHYSYGVNSTEKGDLSSESTVSRIRTEHFPLTLESARPSHTSQYLCASSVGQGAWEAFFGQGTRLTVV.

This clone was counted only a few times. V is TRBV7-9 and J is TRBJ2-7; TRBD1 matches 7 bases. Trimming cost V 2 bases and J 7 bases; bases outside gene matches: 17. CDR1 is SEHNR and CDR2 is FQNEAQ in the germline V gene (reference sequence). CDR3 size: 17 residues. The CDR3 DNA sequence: TGTGCCAGCAGCTTATCGAATGGCCGGGACAGTTCTCGTGAGCAGTACTTC. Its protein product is CASSLSNGRDSSREQYF.

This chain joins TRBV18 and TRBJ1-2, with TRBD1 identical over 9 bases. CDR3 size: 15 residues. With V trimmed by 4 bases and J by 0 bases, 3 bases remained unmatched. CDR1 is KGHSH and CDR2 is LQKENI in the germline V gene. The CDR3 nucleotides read TGTGCCAGCTCACTACAGGGGGCAACTAACTATGGCTACACCTTC. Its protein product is CASSLQGATNYGYTF.

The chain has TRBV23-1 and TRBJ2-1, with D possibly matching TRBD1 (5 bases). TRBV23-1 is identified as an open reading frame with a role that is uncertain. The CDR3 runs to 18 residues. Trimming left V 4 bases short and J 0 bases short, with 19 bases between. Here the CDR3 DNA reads TGCGCCAGCAGTCCCGAATGCCACAGGCGGAGCTCCTACAATGAGCAGTTCTTC. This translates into CASSPECHRRSSYNEQFF.

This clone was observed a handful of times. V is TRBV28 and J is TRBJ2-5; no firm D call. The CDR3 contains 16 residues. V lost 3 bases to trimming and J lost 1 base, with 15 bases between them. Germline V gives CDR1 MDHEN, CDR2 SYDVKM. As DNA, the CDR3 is TGTGCCAGCAGTTTTAGCCCGGGTCAAGCCCAAGAGACCCAGTACTTC. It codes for CASSFSPGQAQETQYF. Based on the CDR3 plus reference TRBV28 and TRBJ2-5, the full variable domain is DVKVTQSSRYLVKRTGEKVFLECVQDMDHENMFWYRQDPGLGLRLIYFSYDVKMKEKGDIPEGYSVSREKKERFSLILESASTNQTSMYLCASSFSPGQAQETQYFGPGTRLLVL.

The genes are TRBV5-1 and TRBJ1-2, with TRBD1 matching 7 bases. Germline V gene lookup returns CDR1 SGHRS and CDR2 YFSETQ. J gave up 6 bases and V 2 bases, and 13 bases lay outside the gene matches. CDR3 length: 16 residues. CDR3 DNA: TGCGCCAGCAGCTTCGACAGGGCTGGAGGTCTGGATGGCTACACCTTC. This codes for CASSFDRAGGLDGYTF.

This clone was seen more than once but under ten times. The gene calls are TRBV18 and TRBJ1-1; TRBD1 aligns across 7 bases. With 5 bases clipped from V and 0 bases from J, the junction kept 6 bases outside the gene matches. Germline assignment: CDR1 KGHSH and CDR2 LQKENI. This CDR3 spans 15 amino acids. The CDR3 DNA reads TGTGCCAGCTCAGGTACAGGGGAGATGAACACTGAAGCTTTCTTT. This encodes CASSGTGEMNTEAFF. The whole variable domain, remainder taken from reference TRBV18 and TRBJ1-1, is NAGVMQNPRHLVRRRGQEARLRCSPMKGHSHVYWYRQLPEEGLKFMVYLQKENIIDESGMPKERFSAEFPKEGPSILRIQQVVRGDSAAYFCASSGTGEMNTEAFFGQGTRLTVV.

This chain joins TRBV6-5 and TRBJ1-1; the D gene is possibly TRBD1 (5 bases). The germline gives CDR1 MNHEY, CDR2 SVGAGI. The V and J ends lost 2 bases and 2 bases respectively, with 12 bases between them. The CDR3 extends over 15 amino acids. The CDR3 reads CASSYGDRPNTEAFF. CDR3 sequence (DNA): TGTGCCAGCAGTTACGGCGACAGACCAAACACTGAAGCTTTCTTT.

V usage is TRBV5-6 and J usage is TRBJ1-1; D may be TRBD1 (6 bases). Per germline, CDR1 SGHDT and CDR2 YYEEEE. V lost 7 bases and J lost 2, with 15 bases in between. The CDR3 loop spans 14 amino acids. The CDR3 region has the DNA TGTGCCAGCGGTCCACAGGGAGCTAACACTGAAGCTTTCTTT. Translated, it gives CASGPQGANTEAFF.

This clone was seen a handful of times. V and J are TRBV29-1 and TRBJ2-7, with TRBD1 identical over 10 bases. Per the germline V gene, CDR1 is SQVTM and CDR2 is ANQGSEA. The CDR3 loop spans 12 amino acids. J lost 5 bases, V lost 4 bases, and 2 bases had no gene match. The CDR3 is CSVGQGADEQYF. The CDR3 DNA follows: TGCAGCGTTGGACAGGGGGCCGACGAGCAGTACTTC.

The CDR3 DNA follows: TGTGCCAGCAGCGTAGCAGCAGGCCGGAATGAGCAGTTCTTC. As protein: CASSVAAGRNEQFF. The gene calls are TRBV9 and TRBJ2-1; D gene unclear. Germline V gene sequence: CDR1 SGDLS, CDR2 YYNGEE. This CDR3 has 14 residues. The germline V and J ends were trimmed by 0 bases and 7 bases, with 11 bases remaining between them. The full variable domain, completed using reference TRBV9 and TRBJ2-1, is DSGVTQTPKHLITATGQRVTLRCSPRSGDLSVYWYQQSLDQGLQFLIQYYNGEERAKGNILERFSAQQFPDLHSELNLSSLELGDSALYFCASSVAAGRNEQFFGPGTRLTVL.

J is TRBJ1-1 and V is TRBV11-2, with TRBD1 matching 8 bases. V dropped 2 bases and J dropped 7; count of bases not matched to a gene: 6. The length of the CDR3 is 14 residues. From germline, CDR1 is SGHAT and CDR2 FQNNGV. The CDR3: CASSLYLGTGEAFF. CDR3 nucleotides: TGTGCCAGCAGCTTATACCTCGGGACAGGTGAAGCTTTCTTT.

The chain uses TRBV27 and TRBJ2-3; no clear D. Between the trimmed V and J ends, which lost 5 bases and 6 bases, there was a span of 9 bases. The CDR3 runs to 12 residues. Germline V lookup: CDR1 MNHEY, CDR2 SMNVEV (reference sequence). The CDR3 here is CASSPPGDTQYF. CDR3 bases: TGTGCCAGCAGTCCACCCGGGGATACGCAGTATTTT.

The CDR3 coding sequence is TGTGCCAGCAGCGCCGGGACAGGGGTCCTCAACTACGAGCAGTACTTC. It specifies CASSAGTGVLNYEQYF. This chain joins TRBV7-6 and TRBJ2-7; 10 nucleotides agree with TRBD1. The CDR3 runs to 16 residues. Germline V gene sequence: CDR1 SGHVS, CDR2 FNYEAQ. Trimming at V came to 5 bases and at J to 3 bases, leaving 10 bases not matched to a gene.

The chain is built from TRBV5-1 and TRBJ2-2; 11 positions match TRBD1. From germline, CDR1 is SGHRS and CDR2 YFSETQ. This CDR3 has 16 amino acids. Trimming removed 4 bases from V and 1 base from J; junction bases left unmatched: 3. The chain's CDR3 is CASSPDRGQNTGELFF. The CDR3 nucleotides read TGCGCCAGCAGCCCGGACAGGGGGCAGAACACCGGGGAGCTGTTTTTT.

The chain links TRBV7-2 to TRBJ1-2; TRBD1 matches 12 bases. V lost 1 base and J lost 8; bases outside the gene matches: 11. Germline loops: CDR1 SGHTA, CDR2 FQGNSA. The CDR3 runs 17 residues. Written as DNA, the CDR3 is TGTGCCAGCAGCTTAGGAGGGACAGGGGGCTGGTCTTACGGCTACACCTTC. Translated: CASSLGGTGGWSYGYTF.

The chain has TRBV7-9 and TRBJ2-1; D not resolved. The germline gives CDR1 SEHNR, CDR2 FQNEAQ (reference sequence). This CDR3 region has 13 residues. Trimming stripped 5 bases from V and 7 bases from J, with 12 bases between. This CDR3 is CASSLTGPNEQFF. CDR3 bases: TGTGCCAGCAGCCTCACGGGTCCAAATGAGCAGTTCTTC. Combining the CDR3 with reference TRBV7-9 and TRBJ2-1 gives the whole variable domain DTGVSQNPRHKITKRGQNVTFRCDPISEHNRLYWYRQTLGQGPEFLTYFQNEAQLEKSRLLSDRFSAERPKGSFSTLEIQRTEQGDSAMYLCASSLTGPNEQFFGPGTRLTVL.

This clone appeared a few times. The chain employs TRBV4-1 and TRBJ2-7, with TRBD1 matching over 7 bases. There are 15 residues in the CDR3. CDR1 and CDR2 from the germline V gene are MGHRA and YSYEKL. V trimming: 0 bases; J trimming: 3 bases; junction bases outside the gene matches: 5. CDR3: CASSQDRDSIYEQYF. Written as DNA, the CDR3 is TGCGCCAGCAGCCAAGATAGGGACAGTATCTACGAGCAGTACTTC.

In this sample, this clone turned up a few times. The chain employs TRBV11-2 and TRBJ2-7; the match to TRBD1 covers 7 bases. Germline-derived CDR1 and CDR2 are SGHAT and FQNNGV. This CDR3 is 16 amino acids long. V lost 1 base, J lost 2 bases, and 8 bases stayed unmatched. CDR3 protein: CASSLGGGLSPYEQYF. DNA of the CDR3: TGTGCCAGCAGCTTAGGAGGGGGCCTCAGTCCCTACGAGCAGTACTTC.

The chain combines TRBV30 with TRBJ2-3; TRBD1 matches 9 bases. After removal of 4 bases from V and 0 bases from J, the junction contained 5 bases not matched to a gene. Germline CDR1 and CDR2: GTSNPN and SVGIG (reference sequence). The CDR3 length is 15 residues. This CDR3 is CAWTPGTGSTDTQYF. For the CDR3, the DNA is TGTGCCTGGACCCCCGGGACAGGGAGCACAGATACGCAGTATTTT.

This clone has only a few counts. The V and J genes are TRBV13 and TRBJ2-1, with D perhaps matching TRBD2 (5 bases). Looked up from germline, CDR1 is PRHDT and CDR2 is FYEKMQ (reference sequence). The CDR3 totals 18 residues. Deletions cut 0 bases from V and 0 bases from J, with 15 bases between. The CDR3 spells CASSLGFASLTSYNEQFF. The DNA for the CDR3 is TGTGCCAGCAGCTTAGGCTTCGCTAGCCTTACCTCCTACAATGAGCAGTTCTTC. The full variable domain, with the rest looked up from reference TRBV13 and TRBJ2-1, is AAGVIQSPRHLIKEKRETATLKCYPIPRHDTVYWYQQGPGQDPQFLISFYEKMQSDKGSIPDRFSAQQFSDYHSELNMSSLELGDSALYFCASSLGFASLTSYNEQFFGPGTRLTVL.